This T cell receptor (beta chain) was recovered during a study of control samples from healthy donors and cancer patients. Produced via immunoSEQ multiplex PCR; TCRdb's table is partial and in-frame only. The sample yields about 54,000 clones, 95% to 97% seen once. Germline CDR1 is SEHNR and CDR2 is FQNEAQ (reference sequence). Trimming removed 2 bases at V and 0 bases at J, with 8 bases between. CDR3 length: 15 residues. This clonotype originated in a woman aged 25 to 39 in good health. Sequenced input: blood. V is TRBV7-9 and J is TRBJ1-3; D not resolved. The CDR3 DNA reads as TGTGCCAGCAGCTTATCACTTAGCTCTGGAAACACCATATATTTT. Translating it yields CASSLSLSSGNTIYF. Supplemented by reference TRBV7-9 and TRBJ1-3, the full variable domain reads DTGVSQNPRHKITKRGQNVTFRCDPISEHNRLYWYRQTLGQGPEFLTYFQNEAQLEKSRLLSDRFSAERPKGSFSTLEIQRTEQGDSAMYLCASSLSLSSGNTIYFGEGSWLTVV.